The next 10 T cell receptor beta chains were all read from a single sample in a study of shared clonotypes between healthy human individuals. The table came from immunoSEQ multiplex PCR; TCRdb's copy has only in-frame clones and leaves some out. This table has a few million clones, approximately 96% appearing once. The sample was naive CD4+ T cells sorted from blood. Subset here: CD45RA+ positively selected. Receptor source: a man younger than 30 in good health.

In the case of this clone: This same CDR3 is encoded by further DNA sequences in the sample. J is TRBJ2-1 and V is TRBV4-3, with 9 bases fitting TRBD2. V lost 1 base to trimming and J lost 2 bases; unmatched junction nucleotides: 0. Germline loops: CDR1 LGHNA, CDR2 YSLEER. The CDR3 is 15 amino acids. The CDR3 coding sequence is TGCGCCAGCAGCCAAGGACTAGCGGCCTACAATGAGCAGTTCTTC. As protein: CASSQGLAAYNEQFF.

The chain uses TRBV27 and TRBJ2-3; 9 positions agree with TRBD2. V lost 3 bases, J lost 8 bases, and 9 bases stayed unmatched. Germline V gives CDR1 MNHEY, CDR2 SMNVEV (reference sequence). The CDR3 sequence is 15 residues long. For the CDR3, the DNA is TGTGCCAGCAGTTTGGGCGGGGGGGCGTCAGCTACGCAGTATTTT. Translation gives CASSLGGGASATQYF.

This chain's CDR3 is CASSYDGTLNEKLFF. The DNA of the CDR3 is TGTGCCAGCAGTTACGACGGGACCCTGAATGAAAAACTGTTTTTT. V usage is TRBV6-5 and J usage is TRBJ1-4, with D perhaps TRBD1 (5 bases). The CDR3 is 15 amino acids. Germline CDR1 reads MNHEY; CDR2 reads SVGAGI. The V end was cut by 2 bases, the J end by 5 bases, with 12 bases between.

Regarding this clone: Distinct nucleotide sequences in the sample also encode this CDR3. The chain links TRBV10-3 to TRBJ1-6; no firm D call. Trimming stripped 3 bases from V and 9 bases from J, with 9 bases between. Per germline, CDR1 ENHRY and CDR2 SYGVKD. This CDR3 comprises 13 residues. CDR3 sequence (DNA): TGTGCCATCAGTGAATCGGGGTTTTCACCCCTCCACTTT. Translated: CAISESGFSPLHF.

The chain carries TRBV11-2 and TRBJ2-2; 10 bases map to TRBD2. CDR1 and CDR2 (germline): SGHAT, FQNNGV. The CDR3 length is 15 residues. V lost 6 bases, J lost 4 bases, and 5 bases stayed unmatched. CDR3 nucleotides: TGTGCCAGCAGACAGCGGGGGGGACCCACCGGGGAGCTGTTTTTT. Translating it yields CASRQRGGPTGELFF.

The chain has TRBV7-9 and TRBJ1-6, with TRBD1 as a possible D gene (6 bases). The ends were cut back, 6 bases at V and 10 bases at J, with 13 bases in the middle. The length of the CDR3 is 13 residues. Germline CDR1 SEHNR, CDR2 FQNEAQ (reference sequence). CDR3 sequence reads: CASSHGTKSPLHF. CDR3 DNA sequence: TGTGCCAGCAGTCACGGGACAAAATCACCCCTCCACTTT.

A remark on this clone: Other DNA sequences in this sample translate to the same CDR3. The chain recombines TRBV6-1 with TRBJ1-6; the D is unclear. The CDR3 sequence is 13 residues long. The ends were cut back, 1 base at V and 6 bases at J, with 4 bases in the middle. Per germline, CDR1 MNHNS and CDR2 SASEGT. The CDR3 region has the DNA TGTGCCAGCAGTGAAGGGCCTAATTCACCCCTCCACTTT. It codes for CASSEGPNSPLHF.

V is TRBV5-1 and J is TRBJ2-5, with 7 bases identical to TRBD1. This CDR3 has 14 amino acids. The ends lost 1 base at V and 3 bases at J; junction bases unmatched: 3. From germline, CDR1 is SGHRS and CDR2 YFSETQ. The CDR3 reads CASSLTGQKETQYF. Here the CDR3 DNA reads TGCGCCAGCAGCTTGACGGGACAGAAAGAGACCCAGTACTTC.

In regard to this clone: At the DNA level, this CDR3 is encoded by other sequences in the same sample as well. The chain uses TRBV2 and TRBJ1-6; D might be TRBD1 (6 bases). The CDR3 totals 15 residues. V was clipped by 6 bases and J by 0 bases, with 9 bases between them. Germline-derived CDR1 and CDR2 are SNHLY and FYNNEI. This CDR3 is CASSGQSSYNSPLHF. CDR3 in DNA: TGTGCCAGCAGCGGACAGAGCTCCTATAATTCACCCCTCCACTTT.

The chain combines TRBV9 with TRBJ2-5; unclear D gene. V was clipped by 0 bases and J by 3 bases, with 15 bases between them. The CDR3 spans 16 residues. CDR1 SGDLS and CDR2 YYNGEE come from the germline V gene. CDR3 residues: CASSVDRAASEETQYF. The CDR3 DNA reads TGTGCCAGCAGCGTAGACCGGGCCGCGTCGGAAGAGACCCAGTACTTC.